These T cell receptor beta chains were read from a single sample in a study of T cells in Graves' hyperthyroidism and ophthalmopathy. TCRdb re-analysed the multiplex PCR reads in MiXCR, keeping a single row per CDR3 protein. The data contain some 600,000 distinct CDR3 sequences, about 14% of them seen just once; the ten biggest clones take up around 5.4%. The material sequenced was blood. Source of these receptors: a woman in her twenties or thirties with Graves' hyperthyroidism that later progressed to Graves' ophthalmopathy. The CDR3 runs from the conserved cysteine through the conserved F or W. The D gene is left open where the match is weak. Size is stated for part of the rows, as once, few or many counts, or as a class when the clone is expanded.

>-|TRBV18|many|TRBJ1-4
TGTGCCAGCTCACCAAATGAAAAACTGTTTTTT
CASSPNEKLFF
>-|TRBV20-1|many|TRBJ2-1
TGCAGTGCTAGAGTGAGCGGTCCTAGCTCCTACAATGAGCAGTTCTTC
CSARVSGPSSYNEQFF
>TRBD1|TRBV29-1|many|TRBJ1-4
TGCAGCGCGGGACAGGGGGAGAGGGAAAAACTGTTTTTT
CSAGQGEREKLFF
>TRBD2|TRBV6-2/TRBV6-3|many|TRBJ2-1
TGTGCCAGCAACAAAAACATAGGACTAGCGGGAGGCAATGAGCAGTTCTTC
CASNKNIGLAGGNEQFF
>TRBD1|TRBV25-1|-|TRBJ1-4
TGTGCCAGCAGTGGCTCCGGACAGGGGAGACAACTGTTTTTT
CASSGSGQGRQLFF
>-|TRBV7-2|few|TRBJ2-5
TGTGCCAGCACCCTTCAGGGTGGCGCGATGGTCCAAGAGACCCAGTACTTC
CASTLQGGAMVQETQYF
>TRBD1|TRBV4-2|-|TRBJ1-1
TGTGCCAGCAACCAAACCCCAGGGGGCCGCACTGAAGCTTTCTTT
CASNQTPGGRTEAFF
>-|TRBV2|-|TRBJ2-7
TGTGCCAGTAGCATGCTGGCAGGGTCCTACGAGCAGTACTTC
CASSMLAGSYEQYF
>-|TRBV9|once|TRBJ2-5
TGTGCCAGCAGCGTGGGGTACCAAAAGACCCGGTACTTC
CASSVGYQKTRYF
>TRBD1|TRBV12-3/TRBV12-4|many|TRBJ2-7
TGTGCCACCGAGGGACAGGGGGTCTACGAGCAGTACTTC
CATEGQGVYEQYF
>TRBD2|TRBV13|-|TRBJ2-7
TGTGCCAGCAGCTCCACTACTAGCGGGGTCGAGCAGTACTTC
CASSSTTSGVEQYF
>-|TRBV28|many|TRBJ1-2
TGTGCCAGCAGTCCCGGGTTGGACTATGGCTACACCTTC
CASSPGLDYGYTF
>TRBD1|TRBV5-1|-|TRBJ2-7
TGCGCCAGCAGCCAGCCGGGACAGACCTTCGACGAGCAGTACTTC
CASSQPGQTFDEQYF
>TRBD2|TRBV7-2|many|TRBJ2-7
TGTGCCAGCAGCCCCGAACTAGCGGTGACAGAGCAGTACTTC
CASSPELAVTEQYF
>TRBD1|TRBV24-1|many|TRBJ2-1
TGTGCCACCAGTGACCTCGGACAGGGGGATGTCAATGAGCAGTTCTTC
CATSDLGQGDVNEQFF
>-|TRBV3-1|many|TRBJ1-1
TGTGCCAGCAGCCAAGAATCCGGGGGCACTGAAGCTTTCTTT
CASSQESGGTEAFF
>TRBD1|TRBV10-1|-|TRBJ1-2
TGCGCCAGCAGTGCCCGGGACAGGGGTAAAGGCTACACCTTC
CASSARDRGKGYTF
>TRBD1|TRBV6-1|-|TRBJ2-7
TGTGCCAGCAGTGTGGGATGGGACAGGGGCCTAAGCGAGCAGTACTTC
CASSVGWDRGLSEQYF
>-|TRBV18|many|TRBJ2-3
TGTGCCAGCTCACCACCAGCGCTCGGCGGCCTCACAGATACGCAGTATTTT
CASSPPALGGLTDTQYF
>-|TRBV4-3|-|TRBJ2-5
TGCGCCAGCAGCCAAGATTACCCTCTGGCGCAAGAGACCCAGTACTTC
CASSQDYPLAQETQYF
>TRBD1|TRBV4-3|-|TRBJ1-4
TGCGCCAGCTCCCCTCGAGGGCAGGGGGGAGAACTGTTTTTT
CASSPRGQGGELFF
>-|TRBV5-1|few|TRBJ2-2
TGCGCCAGCAGCCTGACTAGTTCTCAGAACACCGGGGAGCTGTTTTTT
CASSLTSSQNTGELFF
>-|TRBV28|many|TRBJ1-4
TGTGCCAGCAGTTCGGGACCTCTAAGCACTAATGAAAAACTGTTTTTT
CASSSGPLSTNEKLFF
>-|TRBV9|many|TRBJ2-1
TGTGCCAGCAGCGCCAGGGTAACAGCCTCCTACAATGAGCAGTTCTTC
CASSARVTASYNEQFF
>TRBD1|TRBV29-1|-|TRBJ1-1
TGCAGCGTGGTACAGGGGTCCGGGGCTGAAGCTTTCTTT
CSVVQGSGAEAFF
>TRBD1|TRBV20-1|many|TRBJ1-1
TGCAGTGCTATGGACAGGGGGGACACTGAAGCTTTCTTT
CSAMDRGDTEAFF
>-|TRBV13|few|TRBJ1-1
TGTGCCAGCAGCACATACAGGGACCTGAACACTGAAGCTTTCTTT
CASSTYRDLNTEAFF
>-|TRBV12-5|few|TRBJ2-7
TGTGCTAGTGGTCTGGCACGGGGAGGGGGGTTCGAGCAGTACTTC
CASGLARGGGFEQYF
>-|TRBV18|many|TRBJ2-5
TGTGCCAGCTCACCACCGTCCCCGCAAGAGACCCAGTACTTC
CASSPPSPQETQYF
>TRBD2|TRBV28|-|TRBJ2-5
TGTGCCAGCAGTTTGTCCGGGACTAGCGCCCCGTCGGAGTACTTC
CASSLSGTSAPSEYF